The source of this T cell receptor (beta chain) is a study of tumor-infiltrating lymphocytes in primary liver carcinoma. Overall study results and limits: Blood trailed tumors significantly in top-250-clone fraction (p = 0.039).

A primer matching the constant region was used to make TCR beta cDNA from approximately 520 ng of total RNA. Slightly modified ARM-PCR with three nested multiplex PCR rounds yielded TCR beta libraries. Running around 10 cycles apiece, the first two PCR rounds relied on TRBV1-TRBV30 forward primers together with a C-beta reverse primer. TCRdb reanalysed the multiplex PCR reads using MiXCR and keeps one entry per CDR3 protein. Of 75,000 to 80,000 distinct CDR3 sequences listed, 69% are singletons. CDR3 size: 17 residues. Trimming cost V 3 bases and J 3 bases; bases outside gene matches: 11. Germline V gene lookup returns CDR1 LGHNA and CDR2 YSLEER. In the case of this clonotype: Its antigen is as yet unknown. A much larger clone differs from this one at a single base, so this may be a read error.

For each extraction, RNA and DNA were obtained together from about 19-30 mg of unsorted bulk tissue. The sequencing input was tumor-adjacent normal liver tissue. The chain is built from TRBV4-3 and TRBJ2-3, with 8 bases that match TRBD2. The TCR comes from a man aged 35 to 55 with primary liver carcinoma and hepatitis B virus infection. CDR3 amino acids: CASSQDTYAGGTDTQYF. CDR3 sequence (DNA): TGCGCCAGCAGCCAGGATACCTACGCGGGAGGAACAGATACGCAGTATTTT.